The clone carrying this T cell receptor beta chain has ten or more counts. Its antigen is still unknown. The term stable hyperthyroidism indicated an absence of ophthalmopathy within 18 months of follow-up. Orbital computed tomography, together with clinical symptoms, serum thyroxine, TRAb and thyroid ultrasound, was used for diagnosis. The CDR3 is made up of 16 amino acids. Germline V gene data show CDR1 as WNHNN and CDR2 as SYGVQD (reference sequence). V gave up 3 bases and J gave up 3 bases; unmatched junction bases: 10. This entry belongs to a study of Graves' ophthalmopathy and Graves' hyperthyroidism. Amplification of TCR beta CDR3 regions used RNA transcripts. First-round RT-PCR relied on HTBI primers, and a second-round multiplex PCR came next. MiXCR was run by TCRdb on the multiplex PCR reads, yielding one entry per CDR3 protein. This table holds 350,000 to 400,000 distinct CDR3 sequences, over 15% found once.

Overall study findings and caveats: The majority of expanded thyroid clonotypes above 0.001 frequency also occurred in blood. Sensitivity of roughly 64% and specificity of around 72% were achieved by the model that predicted ophthalmopathy progression.

This receptor was taken from a woman in her late teens or twenties with stable Graves' hyperthyroidism. Sequencing used peripheral blood. This chain connects TRBV10-1 to TRBJ2-5, with TRBD1 matching 7 bases. DNA for the CDR3: TGCGCCAGCAGTGACGACAGGGCGGGCTCCGAAGAGACCCAGTACTTC. This codes for CASSDDRAGSEETQYF.